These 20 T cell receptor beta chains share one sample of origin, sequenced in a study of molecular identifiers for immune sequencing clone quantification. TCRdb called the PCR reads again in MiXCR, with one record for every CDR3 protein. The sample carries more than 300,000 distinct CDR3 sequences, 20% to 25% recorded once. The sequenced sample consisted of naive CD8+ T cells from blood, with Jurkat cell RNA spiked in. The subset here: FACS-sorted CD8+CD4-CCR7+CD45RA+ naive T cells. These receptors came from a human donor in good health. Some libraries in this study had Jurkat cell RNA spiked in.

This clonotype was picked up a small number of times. CDR3 in DNA: TGCGCCAGCAGCGTATCTGTAAGGTCCTACGAGCAGTACTTC. It yields the protein CASSVSVRSYEQYF. The genes are TRBV10-2 and TRBJ2-7; D call uncertain. CDR3 length: 14 amino acids. Between the trimmed V and J ends, which lost 6 bases and 1 base, there was a span of 13 bases. The V gene's germline CDR1 is WSHSY and CDR2 SAAADI.

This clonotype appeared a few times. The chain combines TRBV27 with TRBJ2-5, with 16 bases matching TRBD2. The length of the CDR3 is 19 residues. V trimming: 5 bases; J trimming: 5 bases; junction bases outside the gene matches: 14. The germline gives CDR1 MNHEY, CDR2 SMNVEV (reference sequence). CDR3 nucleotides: TGTGCCAGCAGTCCAAGCCTGGGGGGACTAGCGGGAGGGATGGAGACCCAGTACTTC. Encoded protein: CASSPSLGGLAGGMETQYF.

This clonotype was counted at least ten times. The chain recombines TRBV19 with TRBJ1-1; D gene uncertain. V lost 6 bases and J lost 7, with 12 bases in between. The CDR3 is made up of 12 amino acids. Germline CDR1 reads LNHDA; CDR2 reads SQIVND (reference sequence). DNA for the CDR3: TGTGCCAGTAGCTTGGGGAGTGGTGAAGCTTTCTTT. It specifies CASSLGSGEAFF.

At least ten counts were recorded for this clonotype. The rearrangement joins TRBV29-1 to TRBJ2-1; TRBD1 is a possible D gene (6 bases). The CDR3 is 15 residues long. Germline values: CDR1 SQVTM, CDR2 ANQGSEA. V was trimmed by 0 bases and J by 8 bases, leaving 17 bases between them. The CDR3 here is CSVEDRQGLGDEQFF. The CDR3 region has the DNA TGCAGCGTTGAAGATCGGCAGGGGTTAGGTGATGAGCAGTTCTTC.

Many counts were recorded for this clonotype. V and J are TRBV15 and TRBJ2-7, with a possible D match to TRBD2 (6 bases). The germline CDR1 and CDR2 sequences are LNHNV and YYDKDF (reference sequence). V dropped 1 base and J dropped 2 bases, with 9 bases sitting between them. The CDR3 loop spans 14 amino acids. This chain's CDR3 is CATSRVPGAYEQYF. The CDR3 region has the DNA TGTGCCACCAGCAGAGTTCCGGGAGCCTACGAGCAGTACTTC.

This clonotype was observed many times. CDR3: CASSPNPRLEQYF. CDR3 coding DNA: TGTGCCAGCAGTCCAAACCCCCGCCTCGAGCAGTACTTC. The chain joins TRBV28 to TRBJ2-7; D gene uncertain. The length of the CDR3 is 13 residues. The V end lost 5 bases, the J end lost 6 bases, and 14 bases lay between the germline ends. The V gene's germline CDR1 is MDHEN and CDR2 SYDVKM.

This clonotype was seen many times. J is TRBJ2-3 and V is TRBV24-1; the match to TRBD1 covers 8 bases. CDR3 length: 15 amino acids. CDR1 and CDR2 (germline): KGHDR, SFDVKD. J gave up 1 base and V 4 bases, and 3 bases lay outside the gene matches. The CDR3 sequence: CATSDGTGGTDTQYF. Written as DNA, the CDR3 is TGTGCCACCAGTGACGGGACAGGCGGCACAGATACGCAGTATTTT.

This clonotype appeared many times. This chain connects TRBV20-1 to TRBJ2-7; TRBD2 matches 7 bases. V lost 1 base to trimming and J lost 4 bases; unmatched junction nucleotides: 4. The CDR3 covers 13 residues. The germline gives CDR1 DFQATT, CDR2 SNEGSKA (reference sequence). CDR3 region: CSARAQGGYEQYF. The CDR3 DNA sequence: TGCAGTGCTAGAGCCCAGGGAGGGTACGAGCAGTACTTC.

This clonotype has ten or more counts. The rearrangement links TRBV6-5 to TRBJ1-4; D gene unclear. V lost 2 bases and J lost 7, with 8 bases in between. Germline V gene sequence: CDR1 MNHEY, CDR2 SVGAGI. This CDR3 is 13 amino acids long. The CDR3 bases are TGTGCCAGCAGTTACGGGGTTAGTGAAAAACTGTTTTTT. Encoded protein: CASSYGVSEKLFF.

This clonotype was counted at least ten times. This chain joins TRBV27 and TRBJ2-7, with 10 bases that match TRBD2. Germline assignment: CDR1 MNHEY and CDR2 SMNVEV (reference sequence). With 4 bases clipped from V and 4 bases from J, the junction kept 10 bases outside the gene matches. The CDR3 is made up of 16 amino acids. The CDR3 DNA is TGTGCCAGCAGTTCTAGTCCGGGACTAGCGTTGTACGAGCAGTACTTC. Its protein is CASSSSPGLALYEQYF.

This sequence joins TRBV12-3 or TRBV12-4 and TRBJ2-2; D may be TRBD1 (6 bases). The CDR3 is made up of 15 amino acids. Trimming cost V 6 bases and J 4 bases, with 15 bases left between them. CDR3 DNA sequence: TGTGCCAGCAGCCTCCAAGACAGGAGCACCGGGGAGCTGTTTTTT. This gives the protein CASSLQDRSTGELFF.

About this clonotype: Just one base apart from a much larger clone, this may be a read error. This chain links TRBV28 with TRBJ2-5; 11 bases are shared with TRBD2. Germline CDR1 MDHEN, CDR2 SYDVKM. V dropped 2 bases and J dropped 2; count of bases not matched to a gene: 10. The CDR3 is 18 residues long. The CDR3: CASSLHQLAGVTQETQYF. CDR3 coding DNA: TGTGCCAGCAGTTTACATCAACTAGCGGGAGTGACGCAAGAGACCCAGTACTTC.

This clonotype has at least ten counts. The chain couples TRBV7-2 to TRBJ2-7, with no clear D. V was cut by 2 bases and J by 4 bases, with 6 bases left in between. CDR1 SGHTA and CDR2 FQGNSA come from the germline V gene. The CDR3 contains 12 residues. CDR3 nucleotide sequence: TGTGCCAGCAGCTTAAGTACTTACGAGCAGTACTTC. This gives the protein CASSLSTYEQYF.

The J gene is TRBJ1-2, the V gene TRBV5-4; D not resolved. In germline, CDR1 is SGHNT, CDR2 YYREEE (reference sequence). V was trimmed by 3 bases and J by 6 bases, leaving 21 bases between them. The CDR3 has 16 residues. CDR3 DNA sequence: TGTGCCAGCAGCTACAACATAGGGCGGACGCAAAATGGCTACACCTTC. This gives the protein CASSYNIGRTQNGYTF.

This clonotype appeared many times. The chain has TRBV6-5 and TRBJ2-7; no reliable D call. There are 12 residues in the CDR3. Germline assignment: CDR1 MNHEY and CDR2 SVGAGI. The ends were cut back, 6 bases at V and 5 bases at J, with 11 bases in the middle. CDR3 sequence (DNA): TGTGCCAGCAGCTCGTGGCGGAACGAGCAGTACTTC. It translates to CASSSWRNEQYF.

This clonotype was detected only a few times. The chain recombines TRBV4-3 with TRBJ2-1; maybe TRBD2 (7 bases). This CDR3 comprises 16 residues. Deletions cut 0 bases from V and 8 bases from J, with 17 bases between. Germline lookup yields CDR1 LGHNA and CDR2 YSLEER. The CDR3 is CASSQDYSGGPDEQFF. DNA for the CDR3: TGCGCCAGCAGCCAAGATTACTCGGGGGGCCCCGATGAGCAGTTCTTC.

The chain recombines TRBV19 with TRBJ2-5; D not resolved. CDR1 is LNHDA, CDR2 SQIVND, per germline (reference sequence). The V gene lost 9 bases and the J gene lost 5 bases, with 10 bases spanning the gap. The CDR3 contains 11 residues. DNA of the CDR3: TGTGCCAGCCGCATTGGGGAGACCCAGTACTTC. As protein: CASRIGETQYF.

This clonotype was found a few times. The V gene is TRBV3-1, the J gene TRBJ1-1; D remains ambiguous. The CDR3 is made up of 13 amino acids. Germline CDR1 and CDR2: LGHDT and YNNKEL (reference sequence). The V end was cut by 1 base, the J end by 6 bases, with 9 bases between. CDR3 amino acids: CASSQVERAEAFF. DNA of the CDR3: TGTGCCAGCAGCCAAGTAGAGAGGGCTGAAGCTTTCTTT.

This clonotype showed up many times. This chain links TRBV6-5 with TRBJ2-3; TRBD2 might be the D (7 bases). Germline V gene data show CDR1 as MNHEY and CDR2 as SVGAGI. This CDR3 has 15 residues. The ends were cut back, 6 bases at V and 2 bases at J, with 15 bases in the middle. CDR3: CASSYGGRTTDTQYF. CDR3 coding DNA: TGTGCCAGCAGCTACGGGGGGCGAACCACAGATACGCAGTATTTT.

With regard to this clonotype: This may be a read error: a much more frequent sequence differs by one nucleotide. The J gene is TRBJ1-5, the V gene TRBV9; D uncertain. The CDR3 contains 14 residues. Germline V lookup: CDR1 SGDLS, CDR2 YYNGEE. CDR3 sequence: CASRVVDGDQPQHF. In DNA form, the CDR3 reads TGTGCCAGCCGCGTAGTGGACGGGGATCAGCCCCAGCATTTT.